This T cell receptor (beta chain) was obtained from a study of cytomegalovirus exposure and HLA in healthy donors. Overall study findings and caveats: Productive rates of about 87% or about 30% were seen for most TCR beta V segments in an earlier analysis.

This clone was recorded only once. Antigen specificity is unknown. Researchers ran the PCR with 60 Vbeta and 13 Jbeta primers. Profiling relied on immunoSEQ multiplex PCR, and the TCRdb table lists in-frame clones only, not all of them. The table records approximately 150,000 clones, roughly four fifths of them present only once. The CDR3 contains 15 residues. CDR1 is MNHEY, CDR2 SVGAGI, per germline. J lost 3 bases, V lost 6 bases, and 5 bases had no gene match. The J gene is TRBJ2-2, the V gene TRBV6-5, with 9 positions matching TRBD2. The receptor was derived from a man aged 18 to 29 in good health and CMV-seropositive. Sequencing was done on a sample of PBMCs. This CDR3 reads CASSPSGRYTGELFF. CDR3 DNA: TGTGCCAGCAGCCCGAGCGGGAGGTACACCGGGGAGCTGTTTTTT.